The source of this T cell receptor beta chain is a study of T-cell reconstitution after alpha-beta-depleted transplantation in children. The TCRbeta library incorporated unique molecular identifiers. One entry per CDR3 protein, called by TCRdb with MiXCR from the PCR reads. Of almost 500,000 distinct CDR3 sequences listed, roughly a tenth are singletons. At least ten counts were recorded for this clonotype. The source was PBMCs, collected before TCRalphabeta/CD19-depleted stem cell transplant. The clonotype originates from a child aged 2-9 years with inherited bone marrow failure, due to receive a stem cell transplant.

This chain's CDR3 is CASSLLGLRGYEQYF. DNA for the CDR3: TGTGCCAGCAGTTTATTAGGGTTACGAGGCTACGAGCAGTACTTC. The V and J genes are TRBV27 and TRBJ2-7; D ambiguous. The germline V gene has CDR1 MNHEY and CDR2 SMNVEV (reference sequence). The germline V and J ends were trimmed by 1 base and 3 bases, with 13 bases remaining between them. This CDR3 is built from 15 residues.